Listed below are T cell receptor beta chains from one sample, sequenced in a study of blood T cell repertoires in COVID-19. The repertoire was sequenced with immunoSEQ multiplex PCR; TCRdb's copy has only in-frame clones and lacks some. The top ten clones hold less than 3.5% of a sample with about 230,000 clones, about nine tenths of them seen once. The sample consisted of peripheral blood. The receptors were sampled from a man aged 30 to 39 with COVID-19, enrolled during active disease. The CDR3 runs from the conserved cysteine through the conserved F or W. D genes are given only for firm matches. Expanded clones are given a class, and other clones once, few, many or no size at all.

J: TRBJ2-1; V: TRBV5-8; D: TRBD2; size: -; DNA: TGTGCCAGCAGCCAGGGGACTAGCGGGGGAAATGAGCAGTTCTTC; CDR3: CASSQGTSGGNEQFF
J: TRBJ2-7; V: TRBV6-2/TRBV6-3; D: TRBD1; size: -; DNA: TGTGCCAGCAGTTACTCACCGGGACAGGGGATAGGGGAGCAGTACTTC; CDR3: CASSYSPGQGIGEQYF
J: TRBJ2-2; V: TRBV9; D: TRBD2; size: -; DNA: TGTGCCAGCAGCGGATTTAGCGGGAGGGTCACCGGGGAGCTGTTTTTT; CDR3: CASSGFSGRVTGELFF
J: TRBJ1-5; V: TRBV6-5; D: -; size: -; DNA: TGTGCCAGCAGTTACAACGGGGGTCAGCCCCAGCATTTT; CDR3: CASSYNGGQPQHF
J: TRBJ2-7; V: TRBV9; D: TRBD2; size: -; DNA: TGTGCCAGCAGCGTAGGCGGGGGAACCTACGAGCAGTACTTC; CDR3: CASSVGGGTYEQYF
J: TRBJ2-6; V: TRBV27; D: TRBD1; size: -; DNA: TGTGCCAGCAGTTTAAGGGGCAGGGGGCCTGGGGCCAACGTCCTGACTTTC; CDR3: CASSLRGRGPGANVLTF
J: TRBJ2-7; V: TRBV18; D: TRBD1; size: -; DNA: TGTGCCAGCTCACTTTCCGGGACAGGGGTCCACGAGCAGTACTTC; CDR3: CASSLSGTGVHEQYF
J: TRBJ2-3; V: TRBV6-5; D: -; size: -; DNA: TGTGCCAGCAGTTTAGGGGGAAGCACAGATACGCAGTATTTT; CDR3: CASSLGGSTDTQYF
J: TRBJ2-3; V: TRBV27; D: TRBD2; size: -; DNA: TGTGCCAGCAGTTCCGGGACTAGCGGGAGAGTCGCAGATACGCAGTATTTT; CDR3: CASSSGTSGRVADTQYF
J: TRBJ2-7; V: TRBV4-1; D: TRBD2; size: -; DNA: TGCGCCAGCAGCCAAGGGAGCGGGAGATCCTACGAGCAGTACTTC; CDR3: CASSQGSGRSYEQYF
J: TRBJ1-5; V: TRBV28; D: -; size: -; DNA: TGTGCCAGCAGTTCGCAGGGTGTGCGTCGCAATCAGCCCCAGCATTTT; CDR3: CASSSQGVRRNQPQHF
J: TRBJ2-7; V: TRBV6-5; D: -; size: once; DNA: TGTGCCAGCAGACGCCAGGACAAGCTTGAGCAGTACTTC; CDR3: CASRRQDKLEQYF
J: TRBJ1-1; V: TRBV6-5; D: -; size: -; DNA: TGTGCCACCCAGGTGGCTTCCCGTGAAGCTTTCTTT; CDR3: CATQVASREAFF
J: TRBJ1-2; V: TRBV27; D: TRBD1; size: few; DNA: TGTGCCAGCAGTCCTCGGACAGGGCCTAACTATGGCTACACCTTC; CDR3: CASSPRTGPNYGYTF
J: TRBJ2-2; V: TRBV24-1; D: TRBD2; size: -; DNA: TGTGCCACCAGTGAACCCTCCGGAGGCGGGAGGGCCCTCGTGTACACCGGGGAGCTGTTTTTT; CDR3: CATSEPSGGGRALVYTGELFF
J: TRBJ1-4; V: TRBV10-3; D: TRBD1; size: -; DNA: TGTGCCATCAGTGACTTTAAGGGACAGGGGAATGAAAAACTGTTTTTT; CDR3: CAISDFKGQGNEKLFF
J: TRBJ1-4; V: TRBV28; D: TRBD1; size: -; DNA: TGTGCCAGCGGACCCGGGACAGGGGTCGTCGGGGAAAAACTGTTTTTT; CDR3: CASGPGTGVVGEKLFF
J: TRBJ2-7; V: TRBV21-1; D: -; size: -; DNA: TGTGCCAGCAGCAACAGGGAGCGGGGGGGCTCCTACGAGCAGTACTTC; CDR3: CASSNRERGGSYEQYF
J: TRBJ2-1; V: TRBV29-1; D: -; size: -; DNA: TGCAGCTTCCAACGGTACAATGAGCAGTTCTTC; CDR3: CSFQRYNEQFF
J: TRBJ1-4; V: TRBV18; D: TRBD1; size: -; DNA: TGTGCCAGCTCCCGGGGACAGGGTGCAACTAATGAAAAACTGTTTTTT; CDR3: CASSRGQGATNEKLFF
J: TRBJ2-2; V: TRBV5-1; D: -; size: -; DNA: TGCGCCAGCCAGGAGAACACCGGGGAGCTGTTTTTT; CDR3: CASQENTGELFF
J: TRBJ2-1; V: TRBV15; D: TRBD1; size: once; DNA: TGTGCCACCAGCAGAGATAAGGGACAGGGTGACAATGAGCAGTTCTTC; CDR3: CATSRDKGQGDNEQFF
J: TRBJ1-4; V: TRBV4-1; D: -; size: -; DNA: TGCGCCAGCAGCCAAGACCCAGGGCTAAATGAAAAACTGTTTTTT; CDR3: CASSQDPGLNEKLFF
J: TRBJ2-6; V: TRBV7-2; D: -; size: -; DNA: TGTGCCAGCAGCACGCGCAGGCTCTCTGGGGCCAACGTCCTGACTTTC; CDR3: CASSTRRLSGANVLTF
J: TRBJ1-3; V: TRBV28; D: -; size: -; DNA: TGTGCCAGCAGTTTAGGAGTCGGAAACACCATATATTTT; CDR3: CASSLGVGNTIYF
J: TRBJ2-7; V: TRBV7-2; D: TRBD1; size: -; DNA: TGTGCCAGCAGCCCGAAACAGGGGGGCCATTACGAGCAGTACTTC; CDR3: CASSPKQGGHYEQYF
J: TRBJ2-2; V: TRBV7-3; D: TRBD2; size: -; DNA: TGTGCCAGCAGCTTAAGAGCGGGGGCGCTTAAAACCACCGGGGAGCTGTTTTTT; CDR3: CASSLRAGALKTTGELFF
J: TRBJ2-1; V: TRBV18; D: -; size: -; DNA: TGTGCCAGCTCACCACAAGAGACAAACCAATACAATGAGCAGTTCTTC; CDR3: CASSPQETNQYNEQFF
J: TRBJ2-2; V: TRBV18; D: -; size: -; DNA: TGTGCCAGCTCCCCGCGTGACACCGGGGAGCTGTTTTTT; CDR3: CASSPRDTGELFF
J: TRBJ2-3; V: TRBV24-1; D: TRBD1; size: -; DNA: TGTGCCACCAGTGATCACCCGACAGGGGGGGCGTTGGATACGCAGTATTTT; CDR3: CATSDHPTGGALDTQYF
J: TRBJ1-6; V: TRBV28; D: TRBD1; size: -; DNA: TGTGCCAGCTGCCCCGGGACAGGGGTTAAACCCCTCCACTTT; CDR3: CASCPGTGVKPLHF
J: TRBJ2-7; V: TRBV5-4; D: -; size: -; DNA: TGTGCCAGCAGCACTACAGGGTACGAGCAGTACTTC; CDR3: CASSTTGYEQYF
J: TRBJ1-1; V: TRBV12-5; D: TRBD1; size: -; DNA: TGTGCTAGTGGTACTAGGACAGGGGGGAAAGCTTTCTTT; CDR3: CASGTRTGGKAFF
J: TRBJ1-2; V: TRBV19; D: -; size: -; DNA: TGTGCCAGTAGTATATCCCGGAGGATTCGGACGGATGATGGCTACACCTTC; CDR3: CASSISRRIRTDDGYTF
J: TRBJ2-1; V: TRBV10-3; D: -; size: -; DNA: TGTGCCATCAGTGATAGGACACTCCTAGTAGGTGAGCAGTTCTTC; CDR3: CAISDRTLLVGEQFF
J: TRBJ1-1; V: TRBV20-1; D: -; size: -; DNA: TGCAGTGCTATCGTAACTGAAGCTTTCTTT; CDR3: CSAIVTEAFF
J: TRBJ2-3; V: TRBV18; D: -; size: -; DNA: TGTGCCAGCTCACCAGTGGCTATGAGGGATACGCAGTATTTT; CDR3: CASSPVAMRDTQYF
J: TRBJ2-7; V: TRBV19; D: TRBD2; size: -; DNA: TGTGCCAGTAGTACCGGGGGGGCCCTGTCCTACGAGCAGTACTTC; CDR3: CASSTGGALSYEQYF
J: TRBJ2-7; V: TRBV10-3; D: -; size: -; DNA: TGTGCCATCAGTGAGCTCCTTAGGGGTGGGGTGGGCTACGAGCAGTACTTC; CDR3: CAISELLRGGVGYEQYF
J: TRBJ1-3; V: TRBV4-1; D: -; size: -; DNA: TGCGCCAGCAGCCAAGATGACGGGGAAAACACCATATATTTT; CDR3: CASSQDDGENTIYF
J: TRBJ2-2; V: TRBV5-4; D: TRBD1; size: once; DNA: TGTGCCAGCCAACAACAGGGGGTTGTCACCGGGGAGCTGTTTTTT; CDR3: CASQQQGVVTGELFF
J: TRBJ1-2; V: TRBV7-9; D: TRBD1; size: -; DNA: TGTGCCAGCAGCTCGTGGACAGGAGGGGATGGCTACACCTTC; CDR3: CASSSWTGGDGYTF
J: TRBJ2-3; V: TRBV7-3; D: TRBD2; size: once; DNA: TGTGCCAGCAGCTTAACGGGAGGGCTAGATACGCAGTATTTT; CDR3: CASSLTGGLDTQYF
J: TRBJ2-2; V: TRBV5-1; D: TRBD1; size: -; DNA: TGCGCCAGCAGCTCCCCAAGGACCGGGACAGGGGGGACCGGGGAGCTGTTTTTT; CDR3: CASSSPRTGTGGTGELFF
J: TRBJ2-3; V: TRBV5-1; D: -; size: once; DNA: TGCGCCAGCAGCTTACAGGGAAGGACAGATACGCAGTATTTT; CDR3: CASSLQGRTDTQYF
J: TRBJ2-7; V: TRBV19; D: TRBD1; size: -; DNA: TGTGCCAGTAGCCTAGGGACAGGGGGCTACGAGCAGTACTTC; CDR3: CASSLGTGGYEQYF
J: TRBJ1-2; V: TRBV4-2; D: -; size: -; DNA: TGTGCCAGCACCAAAGCGGGGGGATTCTATGGCTACACCTTC; CDR3: CASTKAGGFYGYTF
J: TRBJ2-7; V: TRBV28; D: TRBD2; size: -; DNA: TGTGCCAGCAGGGGACTAGCGGGAGTCATCTACGAGCAGTACTTC; CDR3: CASRGLAGVIYEQYF
J: TRBJ2-2; V: TRBV7-9; D: -; size: -; DNA: TGTGCCAGCAGCCACAGGTTGAGGACCGGGGAGCTGTTTTTT; CDR3: CASSHRLRTGELFF
J: TRBJ1-2; V: TRBV6-4; D: -; size: -; DNA: TGTGCCAGCAGCCTCGGGTCTAACTATGGCTACACCTTC; CDR3: CASSLGSNYGYTF
J: TRBJ2-7; V: TRBV5-1; D: -; size: -; DNA: TGCGCCAGCAGAGGGGAATCAGCCTACGAGCAGTACTTC; CDR3: CASRGESAYEQYF
J: TRBJ1-2; V: TRBV25-1; D: -; size: -; DNA: TGTGCCAGCAGTGACTCCACAGGGAATGGCTACACCTTC; CDR3: CASSDSTGNGYTF
J: TRBJ1-4; V: TRBV14; D: -; size: -; DNA: TGTGCCAGCAGCCAAGGAGGCGGGATTGAAAAACTGTTTTTT; CDR3: CASSQGGGIEKLFF
J: TRBJ1-3; V: TRBV11-2; D: -; size: few; DNA: TGTGCCAGCTTCGACGTGGCAGGGCCCTCTGGAAACACCATATATTTT; CDR3: CASFDVAGPSGNTIYF
J: TRBJ2-7; V: TRBV13; D: -; size: -; DNA: TGTGCCAGCTCCCGGGCGGAGGGGGCGGACGAGCAGTACTTC; CDR3: CASSRAEGADEQYF